Below, 31 T cell receptor beta chains from the same sample are listed, as sequenced in a study of Graves' ophthalmopathy and Graves' hyperthyroidism. Researchers took RNA transcripts and amplified TCR beta CDR3 regions from them. RT-PCR was first run with HTBI primers, then multiplex PCR in a second round. From the multiplex PCR reads, TCRdb called clonotypes with MiXCR, one entry per CDR3 protein. Of about 24,000 distinct CDR3 sequences listed, approximately 48% are singletons. Specimen: peripheral blood. All receptors derive from an adult woman with stable Graves' hyperthyroidism.

This clonotype rates as medium-sized. The V gene is TRBV19, the J gene TRBJ2-7; 9 bases fit TRBD1. CDR1 LNHDA and CDR2 SQIVND come from the germline V gene (reference sequence). This CDR3 has 12 residues. With V trimmed by 10 bases and J by 5 bases, 6 bases remained unmatched. CDR3 sequence: CATGQGDHEQYF. Written as DNA, the CDR3 is TGTGCCACGGGACAGGGCGACCACGAGCAGTACTTC.

Comments on this clonotype: It may be a read error: a sequence one base away is much more abundant. This chain links TRBV20-1 with TRBJ2-7; 8 bases are shared with TRBD2. This CDR3 is built from 13 residues. CDR1 and CDR2 (germline): DFQATT, SNEGSKA (reference sequence). The CDR3 DNA follows: TGCAGTGCTAGCCAGCGGGAGCCCTACGAGCAGTGCTTC. This encodes CSASQREPYEQCF.

A remark on this clonotype: The conserved phenylalanine or tryptophan normally closing the CDR3 is absent here, so this likely arose from a read error. This chain links TRBV4-1 with TRBJ2-1, with D perhaps TRBD1 or TRBD2 (5 bases each). Trimming left V 3 bases short and J 5 bases short, with 20 bases between. This CDR3 spans 17 amino acids. Germline loops: CDR1 MGHRA, CDR2 YSYEKL. CDR3 sequence (DNA): TGCGCCAGCAGCCACCGTCTACCGAAGGGACGGCACAATGAGCAGTTCTGC. Translation: CASSHRLPKGRHNEQFC.

In this sample, this clonotype turned up many times. The gene calls are TRBV18 and TRBJ2-3; D gene ambiguous. Trimming pared 6 bases from V and 6 bases from J, leaving 13 bases between. The CDR3 runs to 13 residues. CDR1 is KGHSH and CDR2 is LQKENI in the germline V gene. The CDR3 reads CASSLPSGDTQYF. The CDR3 DNA reads TGTGCCAGCTCCCTACCTAGTGGTGATACGCAGTATTTT. The whole variable domain, filled in from reference TRBV18 and TRBJ2-3, reads NAGVMQNPRHLVRRRGQEARLRCSPMKGHSHVYWYRQLPEEGLKFMVYLQKENIIDESGMPKERFSAEFPKEGPSILRIQQVVRGDSAAYFCASSLPSGDTQYFGPGTRLTVL.

In the case of this clonotype: This CDR3 fails to terminate in the conserved phenylalanine or tryptophan, so it likely reflects a read error. No DNA is shown, since the ends of the CDR3 on it are uncertain; the CDR3 is the one TCRdb lists. This chain connects TRBV3-1 to TRBJ2-1; whether TRBD1, the table's D call, matches the DNA was not checked. Germline-derived CDR1 and CDR2 are LGHDT and YNNKEL (reference sequence). The CDR3 comprises 8 residues, both ends counted. CDR3 amino acids: CASSQQSG.

In its sample, this clonotype ranks as medium-sized (0.01 to 0.1%). V usage is TRBV14 and J usage is TRBJ2-1, with D maybe TRBD2 (6 bases). This CDR3 comprises 13 residues. Germline CDR1 is SGHDN and CDR2 is FVKESK. Trimming cost V 2 bases and J 12 bases, with 14 bases left between them. The CDR3 sequence is CASSQLSGTWQFF. The CDR3 coding sequence is TGTGCCAGCAGCCAACTTAGCGGTACATGGCAGTTCTTC.

In this sample, this clonotype turned up many times. The chain combines TRBV6-6 with TRBJ2-7; D might be TRBD1 (6 bases). The CDR3 runs to 16 residues. Germline values: CDR1 MNHNY, CDR2 SVGAGI (reference sequence). The V end was cut by 6 bases, the J end by 4 bases, with 22 bases between. CDR3 sequence: CASSSPGERISYEQYF. DNA of the CDR3: TGTGCCAGCAGCTCCCCAGGGGAAAGGATATCGTACGAGCAGTACTTC.

The gene calls are TRBV12-3 or TRBV12-4 and TRBJ2-3, with 11 bases matching TRBD1. V lost 0 bases and J lost 4; bases outside the gene matches: 3. The CDR3 extends over 16 amino acids. This CDR3 is CASSLAQGQGADTQYF. DNA of the CDR3: TGTGCCAGCAGTTTAGCACAGGGACAGGGGGCAGATACGCAGTATTTT.

As concerns this clonotype: This is likely a read error, given that the CDR3 carries no conserved phenylalanine or tryptophan at its end. The J gene is TRBJ2-5, the V gene TRBV29-1, with D unclear. V dropped 2 bases and J dropped 4 bases, with 17 bases sitting between them. CDR3 length: 15 residues. The V gene's germline CDR1 is SQVTM and CDR2 ANQGSEA. The CDR3 DNA reads TGCAGCGTTGAAATCGTCAGTAACCCTCGAGAGACCCAGTACCTC. It translates to CSVEIVSNPRETQYL.

This clonotype is categorized as medium-sized. J is TRBJ2-7 and V is TRBV4-1, with D hard to call. The CDR3 length is 12 residues. Germline-derived CDR1 and CDR2 are MGHRA and YSYEKL. V lost 0 bases and J 2 bases, leaving 2 bases between the germline ends. The CDR3 reads CASSQDAYEQYF. The CDR3 nucleotides are TGCGCCAGCAGCCAAGACGCCTACGAGCAGTACTTC.

This clonotype has a count of ten or more. The chain couples TRBV20-1 to TRBJ2-1; D may be TRBD2 (6 bases). The germline V gene encodes CDR1 DFQATT and CDR2 SNEGSKA (reference sequence). The V end was cut by 4 bases, the J end by 5 bases, with 12 bases between. This CDR3 is built from 13 residues. The CDR3 protein is CSAITSYNNEQFF. The CDR3 nucleotides read TGCAGTGCTATAACTAGCTATAACAATGAGCAGTTCTTC.

With respect to this clonotype: Being one base from a much bigger clone, this may be a read error. The V gene is TRBV18, the J gene TRBJ2-2, with 9 bases that match TRBD1. V shed 4 bases and J 5 bases; nucleotides not matched to a gene: 5. Germline CDR1 KGHSH, CDR2 LQKENI. This CDR3 region has 15 residues. CDR3 DNA: TGTGCCAGCTCACAAACGGGACAGGGAACCGGGGAGCTGTTTTTT. Translation gives CASSQTGQGTGELFF.

This clonotype was counted at least ten times. The rearrangement joins TRBV6-2 or TRBV6-3 to TRBJ1-5, with TRBD1 matching 8 bases. The germline V gene has CDR1 MNHEY and CDR2 SVGEGT. Germline trimming cut 3 bases from V and 3 bases from J; bases unmatched to any gene: 4. The CDR3 covers 15 residues. CDR3 nucleotide sequence: TGTGCCAGCAGTTATACAGGGGGATACAATCAGCCCCAGCATTTT. Protein sequence: CASSYTGGYNQPQHF.

The V call is TRBV7-9, the J call TRBJ1-1; D may be TRBD1 (6 bases). Trimming cost V 5 bases and J 1 base, with 8 bases left between them. The CDR3 runs to 13 residues. Germline CDR1 and CDR2: SEHNR and FQNEAQ (reference sequence). The CDR3 here is CASSRGPNTEAFF. The CDR3, as DNA: TGTGCCAGCAGCCGGGGGCCGAACACTGAAGCTTTCTTT.

This clonotype was seen only a few times. V and J are TRBV10-3 and TRBJ2-7; D remains ambiguous. Germline-derived CDR1 and CDR2 are ENHRY and SYGVKD. The CDR3 sequence is 13 residues long. Deletions cut 2 bases from V and 6 bases from J, with 11 bases between. The chain's CDR3 is CAISETRETEQYF. As DNA, the CDR3 is TGTGCCATCAGTGAGACCCGAGAAACCGAGCAGTACTTC.

In its sample, this clonotype is medium-sized (0.01 to 0.1%). The chain joins TRBV9 to TRBJ2-1; a possible D gene is TRBD2 (5 bases). CDR3 length equals 15 residues. Germline V CDR1 and CDR2: SGDLS, YYNGEE. With 0 bases removed from V and 4 bases from J, the gap between germline ends came to 11 bases. CDR3 residues: CASSVEDSRYNEQFF. CDR3 nucleotides: TGTGCCAGCAGCGTAGAGGACTCCCGGTACAATGAGCAGTTCTTC.

This clonotype occurred once. The chain carries TRBV7-9 and TRBJ2-7, with D hard to call. The CDR3 spans 11 residues. The V end was cut by 0 bases, the J end by 6 bases, with 3 bases between. Germline CDR1 is SEHNR and CDR2 is FQNEAQ (reference sequence). CDR3 loop: CASSLAGEQYF. For the CDR3, the DNA is TGTGCCAGCAGCTTAGCTGGCGAGCAGTACTTC.

This clonotype was found many times. The chain carries TRBV27 and TRBJ1-1, with a possible D match to TRBD1 (6 bases). The CDR3 sequence is 13 residues long. From germline, CDR1 is MNHEY and CDR2 SMNVEV (reference sequence). V was shortened by 5 bases and J by 4 bases, with 11 bases between the two germline ends. The CDR3 loop is CASSDLGGTEAFF. The CDR3 nucleotides read TGTGCCAGCAGTGACCTAGGGGGCACTGAAGCTTTCTTT.

The chain combines TRBV10-3 with TRBJ2-1, with 9 bases that match TRBD2. Trimming removed 10 bases from V and 3 bases from J; junction bases left unmatched: 7. The CDR3 has 14 residues. The germline CDR1 and CDR2 sequences are ENHRY and SYGVKD. CDR3 in amino acids: CATRKREDYNEQFF. CDR3 sequence (DNA): TGTGCCACCAGGAAGCGGGAGGACTACAATGAGCAGTTCTTC.

Many counts were recorded for this clonotype. The V call is TRBV19, the J call TRBJ2-1; 7 nucleotides align to TRBD2. Germline V CDR1 and CDR2: LNHDA, SQIVND (reference sequence). The ends lost 4 bases at V and 3 bases at J; junction bases unmatched: 15. The CDR3 length is 18 residues. The CDR3 spells CASSNQLEWEGIYNEQFF. The CDR3 DNA follows: TGTGCCAGTAGTAACCAGCTGGAATGGGAGGGGATCTACAATGAGCAGTTCTTC.

In this sample, this clonotype turned up many times. This may stem from a read error, because a much larger clone lies one nucleotide away. The V and J genes are TRBV3-1 and TRBJ2-7, with a weak D call TRBD2 (6 bases). The V and J ends lost 1 base and 7 bases respectively, with 11 bases between them. Germline loops: CDR1 LGHDT, CDR2 YNNKEL (reference sequence). There are 13 residues in the CDR3. CDR3 in amino acids: CASSQGGVGEQYF. The CDR3 DNA follows: TGTGCCAGCAGCCAAGGCGGGGTGGGTGAGCAGTACTTC.

The sample holds a few counts of this clonotype. The CDR3 reads CASSSNDYGYTF. CDR3 nucleotides: TGTGCCAGCAGCTCCAATGACTATGGCTACACCTTC. The chain is built from TRBV7-2 and TRBJ1-2; D is uncertain. CDR1 and CDR2 (germline): SGHTA, FQGNSA. The length of the CDR3 is 12 residues. Trimming shortened V by 4 bases and J by 3 bases, and 6 bases separated the two germline ends. The full variable domain, in which reference TRBV7-2 and TRBJ1-2 provide the parts outside the CDR3, is GAGVSQSPSNKVTEKGKDVELRCDPISGHTALYWYRQSLGQGLEFLIYFQGNSAPDKSGLPSDRFSAERTGGSVSTLTIQRTQQEDSAVYLCASSSNDYGYTFGSGTRLTVV.

The chain links TRBV20-1 to TRBJ2-3; no clear D gene. Germline lookup yields CDR1 DFQATT and CDR2 SNEGSKA (reference sequence). V lost 0 bases and J lost 2, with 6 bases in between. CDR3 length: 13 amino acids. CDR3 DNA sequence: TGCAGTGCTAGAGATGAGGCCACAGATACGCAGTATTTT. This encodes CSARDEATDTQYF.

This clonotype is categorized as medium-sized. The V and J genes are TRBV4-1 and TRBJ2-7, with 8 bases identical to TRBD2. The CDR3 runs to 14 residues. V shed 5 bases, J shed 4 bases, and the junction held 7 bases outside the gene matches. Germline assignment: CDR1 MGHRA and CDR2 YSYEKL. The CDR3 coding sequence is TGCGCCAGCAGCTCGGGACTAGGGACGTACGAGCAGTACTTC. It specifies CASSSGLGTYEQYF.

Judged by abundance, this clonotype is medium-sized. The chain is built from TRBV7-3 and TRBJ2-7, with 9 positions matching TRBD1. The germline gives CDR1 SGHTA, CDR2 FQGTGA. The CDR3 totals 16 residues. Trimming cost V 1 base and J 2 bases; bases outside gene matches: 6. DNA of the CDR3: TGTGCCAGCAGCTTAAACGGAGGACAGGGGACCTACGAGCAGTACTTC. It translates to CASSLNGGQGTYEQYF. The full variable domain, rest sourced from reference TRBV7-3 and TRBJ2-7, is GAGVSQTPSNKVTEKGKYVELRCDPISGHTALYWYRQSLGQGPEFLIYFQGTGAADDSGLPNDRFFAVRPEGSVSTLKIQRTERGDSAVYLCASSLNGGQGTYEQYFGPGTRLTVT.

This clonotype is deemed medium-sized. The rearrangement uses TRBV7-6 and TRBJ2-7, with 7 bases that match TRBD1. Germline lookup yields CDR1 SGHVS and CDR2 FNYEAQ. The CDR3 consists of 12 residues. Trimming at V came to 5 bases and at J to 4 bases, leaving 2 bases not matched to a gene. The CDR3 DNA reads TGTGCCAGCAGCGGGACAGCTTACGAGCAGTACTTC. Amino acids: CASSGTAYEQYF.

This clonotype is a singleton in its sample. The genes are TRBV28 and TRBJ2-5; TRBD2 matches 7 bases. J was trimmed by 9 bases and V by 5 bases; bases with no gene match: 18. The CDR3 runs to 16 residues. Per germline, CDR1 MDHEN and CDR2 SYDVKM. The CDR3: CASSRLGGGSNQPQYF. CDR3 DNA sequence: TGTGCCAGCAGTCGTTTGGGGGGGGGGAGCAATCAGCCCCAGTACTTC. The variable domain in full, completed from reference TRBV28 and TRBJ2-5, reads DVKVTQSSRYLVKRTGEKVFLECVQDMDHENMFWYRQDPGLGLRLIYFSYDVKMKEKGDIPEGYSVSREKKERFSLILESASTNQTSMYLCASSRLGGGSNQPQYFGPGTRLLVL.

Many counts were recorded for this clonotype. V usage is TRBV6-6 and J usage is TRBJ2-1, with 9 bases identical to TRBD2. The V and J ends lost 0 bases and 9 bases, in that order; junction bases with no gene match: 6. Germline assignment: CDR1 MNHNY and CDR2 SVGAGI (reference sequence). This CDR3 region has 15 residues. CDR3 DNA sequence: TGTGCCAGCAGTTACTCTTCTAGCGGGATCCCTGAGCAGTTCTTC. It translates to CASSYSSSGIPEQFF.

For this clonotype: Since no conserved phenylalanine or tryptophan closes the CDR3, a read error is the likely cause. No DNA is shown, since the ends of the CDR3 on it are uncertain; the CDR3 is the one TCRdb lists. The genes are TRBV27 and TRBJ1-1. The CDR3 extends over 11 residues, inclusive of both ends. Germline V lookup: CDR1 MNHEY, CDR2 SMNVEV (reference sequence). Here the CDR3 reads CASSLGPLAGV.

This clonotype was counted at least ten times. The rearrangement links TRBV5-8 to TRBJ1-1; no clear D. CDR3 length equals 13 residues. Per the germline V gene, CDR1 is SGHTS and CDR2 is YDEGEE. V lost 3 bases, J lost 3 bases, and 9 bases lay in between. CDR3 in amino acids: CASSSREDTEAFF. CDR3 DNA sequence: TGTGCCAGCAGCTCCCGGGAAGACACTGAAGCTTTCTTT.

The chain joins TRBV20-1 to TRBJ2-5; D is undetermined. Germline V lookup: CDR1 DFQATT, CDR2 SNEGSKA (reference sequence). The CDR3 is 14 amino acids. Trimming pared 3 bases from V and 5 bases from J, leaving 16 bases between. The CDR3 DNA is TGCAGTGCTAGGGTCCGAAGGAGTTATGAGACCCAGTACTTC. Translated, it gives CSARVRRSYETQYF.